One and the same sample provided the 2 T cell receptor beta chains below, sequenced in a study of control samples from healthy donors and cancer patients (dated by TCRdb to between 2020 and 2021). Receptor libraries were prepared by the immunoSEQ multiplex PCR assay. What TCRdb holds here is the immuneACCESS table cut down to in-frame rearrangements. Part of the clones is not present; checked against another copy, under half of the missing clones reflect an unresolved V gene, and the others are unexplained. The sample table shows 150,000 to 200,000 clones, and approximately 92% are seen once. Almost 1.5% of the sample rests with the top ten. Sequenced sample: blood. The origin of the receptors is a young man in good health.

The chain recombines TRBV5-1 with TRBJ1-1; D perhaps matches TRBD1 (5 bases). This CDR3 spans 13 amino acids. Trimming took off 1 base at V and 10 bases at J, with 14 bases between the two ends. Germline V gene data show CDR1 as SGHRS and CDR2 as YFSETQ. This chain's CDR3 is CASSLSAGPAAFF. The DNA of the CDR3 is TGCGCCAGCAGCTTGTCGGCAGGGCCGGCAGCTTTCTTT.

This clone was detected only once. The V gene is TRBV6-4, the J gene TRBJ1-5; 8 positions agree with TRBD1. The V gene's germline CDR1 is MRHNA and CDR2 SNTAGT. J was trimmed by 7 bases and V by 6 bases; bases with no gene match: 11. This CDR3 contains 15 residues. CDR3 in DNA: TGTGCCAGCAGCCAAACAGGGGGTGCTTCGCAGCCCCAGCATTTT. Translating it yields CASSQTGGASQPQHF.